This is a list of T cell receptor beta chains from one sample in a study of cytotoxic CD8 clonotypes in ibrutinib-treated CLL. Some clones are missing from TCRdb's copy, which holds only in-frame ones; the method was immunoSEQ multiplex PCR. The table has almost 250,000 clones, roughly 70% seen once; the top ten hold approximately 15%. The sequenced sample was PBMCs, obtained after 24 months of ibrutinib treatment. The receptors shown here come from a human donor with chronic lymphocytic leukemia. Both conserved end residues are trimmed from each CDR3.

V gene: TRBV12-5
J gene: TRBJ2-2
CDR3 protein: ASAAGGPNTGELF

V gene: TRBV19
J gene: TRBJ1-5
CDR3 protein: ASSHGSGGAQPQH

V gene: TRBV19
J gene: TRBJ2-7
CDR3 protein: ASRSGSGYEQY

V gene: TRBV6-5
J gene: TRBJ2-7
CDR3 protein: ASSYLSGAEYEQY

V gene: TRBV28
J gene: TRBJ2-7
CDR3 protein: ASSSMTIYYEQY

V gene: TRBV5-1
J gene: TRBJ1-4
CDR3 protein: ASSQGGSNEKLF

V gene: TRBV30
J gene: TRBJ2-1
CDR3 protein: AWSDRANEQF

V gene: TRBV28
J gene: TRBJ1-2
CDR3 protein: ASSPLGGGYGYT

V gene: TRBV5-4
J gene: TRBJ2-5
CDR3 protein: ASSSQSGTGVIETQY

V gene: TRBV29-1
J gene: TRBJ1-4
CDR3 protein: SVEVTGFPREKLF

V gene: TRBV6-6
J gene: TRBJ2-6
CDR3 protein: ASGLGLSGANVLT

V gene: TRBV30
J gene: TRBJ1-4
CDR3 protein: AWSQGQGGEKLF

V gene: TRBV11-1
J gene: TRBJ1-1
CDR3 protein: ASSPDRVNTEAF

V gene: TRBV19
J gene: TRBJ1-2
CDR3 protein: ASSTRAYGYT

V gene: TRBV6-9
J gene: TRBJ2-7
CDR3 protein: ASSYDIDTYEQY

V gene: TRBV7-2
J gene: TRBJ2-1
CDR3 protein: ASSLDPSGGDYNEQF

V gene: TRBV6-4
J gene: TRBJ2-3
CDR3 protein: ASSDGAGEIRTQY

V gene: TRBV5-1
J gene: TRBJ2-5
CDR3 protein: ASSPQVGQQETQY

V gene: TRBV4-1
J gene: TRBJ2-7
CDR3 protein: ASSQDPGINEQY

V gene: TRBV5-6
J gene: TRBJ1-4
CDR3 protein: ASSLLGSTNEKLF

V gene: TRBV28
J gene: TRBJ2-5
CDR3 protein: ASAVPTQRGETQY

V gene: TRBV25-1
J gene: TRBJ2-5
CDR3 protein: ASASTWDIQETQY

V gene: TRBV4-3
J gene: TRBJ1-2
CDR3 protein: ASSSSVGQGGAQGYGYT

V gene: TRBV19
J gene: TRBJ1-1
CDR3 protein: ASSIRGVTEAF

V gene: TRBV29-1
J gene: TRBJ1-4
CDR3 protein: SVGGLSGNEKLF

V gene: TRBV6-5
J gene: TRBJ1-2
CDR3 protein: ASRADTNYGYT

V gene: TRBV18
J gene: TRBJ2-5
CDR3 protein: ASSPRTGWEETQY

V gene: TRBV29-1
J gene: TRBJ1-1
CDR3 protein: SVHRLGSTEAF

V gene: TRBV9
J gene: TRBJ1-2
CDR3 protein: ASSVTGGGNYGYT

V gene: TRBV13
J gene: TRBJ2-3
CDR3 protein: ASGQGEGREIDTDTQY

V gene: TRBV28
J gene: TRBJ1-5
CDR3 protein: ASRGGNQPQH

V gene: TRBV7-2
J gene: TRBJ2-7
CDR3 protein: ASSLAGTPRSYEQY

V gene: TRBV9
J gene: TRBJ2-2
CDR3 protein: ASSVGAGTSFGGELF

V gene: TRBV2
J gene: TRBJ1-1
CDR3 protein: ASSLGGYQGTEAF

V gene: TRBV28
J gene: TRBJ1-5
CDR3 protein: ASSRDQPQH

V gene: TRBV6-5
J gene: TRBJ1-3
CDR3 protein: ASKETADSGNTIY

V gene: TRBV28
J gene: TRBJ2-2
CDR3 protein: ASSFSGRASTGELF

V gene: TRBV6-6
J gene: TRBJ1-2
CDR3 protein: ASSYGGGQSPRGYT

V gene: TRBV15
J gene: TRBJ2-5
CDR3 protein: ATSETGLQETQY

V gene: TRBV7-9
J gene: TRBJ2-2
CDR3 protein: ASSRPALTGELF

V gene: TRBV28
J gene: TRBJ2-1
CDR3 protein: ASSLQGSYNEQF

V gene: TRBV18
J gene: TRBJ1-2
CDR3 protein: ASSPVAWEGYT